The clone carrying this T cell receptor beta chain was detected only a few times. Its antigen remains unknown. The authors produced TCR alpha and TCR beta cDNA libraries with sample barcodes and UMIs by 5'RACE using constant-segment primers. TCRdb re-called the 5' RACE reads through MiXCR, storing one row per CDR3 protein. The sample lists 380,000 or so distinct CDR3 sequences, approximately 15% seen once, with around a fifth in the top ten. This sample is drawn from a study of T-cell memory formation after mild COVID-19. About the research overall: TCR clusters were largely donor specific.

The germline V gene encodes CDR1 SEHNR and CDR2 FQNEAQ (reference sequence). This CDR3 spans 15 amino acids. J was trimmed by 0 bases and V by 6 bases; bases with no gene match: 7. Study-level findings and limits: Mainly CM and EM harbored the contracting CD4+ clones; mainly EMRA harbored the CD8+ ones. The finding that pre-infection memory included some responding clones suggested that cross-reactive memory joined.

This receptor was taken from a man between 18 and 29 years old who had mild COVID-19 (a few samples of this study predate the infection). Cell type and time point are not known. Sequenced: PBMCs or a T cell subset sorted from them (not recorded which). The chain couples TRBV7-9 to TRBJ1-1, with 7 bases lining up with TRBD1. The CDR3 sequence: CASSYAQGMNTEAFF. DNA for the CDR3: TGTGCCAGCAGTTACGCACAGGGGATGAACACTGAAGCTTTCTTT.